This TCR beta chain was obtained from a study of cytomegalovirus exposure and HLA in healthy donors. Germline-derived CDR1 and CDR2 are LNHDA and SQIVND (reference sequence). V shed 9 bases and J 2 bases; nucleotides not matched to a gene: 6. The CDR3 runs 13 residues. Generated by immunoSEQ multiplex PCR, the TCRdb table keeps only in-frame clones and is missing some. The table lists about 300,000 clones, around 89% of them singletons. The TCR sequence derives from a woman under 30 in good health and CMV-seronegative. The chain joins TRBV19 to TRBJ2-7; 8 bases are a match to TRBD1. The sample consisted of PBMCs. The CDR3 DNA reads TGTGCCAGCAGTCAGGGGGCTACCTACGAGCAGTACTTC. Amino acids: CASSQGATYEQYF. Drawing the rest from reference TRBV19 and TRBJ2-7, the complete variable domain is DGGITQSPKYLFRKEGQNVTLSCEQNLNHDAMYWYRQDPGQGLRLIYYSQIVNDFQKGDIAEGYSVSREKKESFPLTVTSAQKNPTAFYLCASSQGATYEQYFGPGTRLTVT.